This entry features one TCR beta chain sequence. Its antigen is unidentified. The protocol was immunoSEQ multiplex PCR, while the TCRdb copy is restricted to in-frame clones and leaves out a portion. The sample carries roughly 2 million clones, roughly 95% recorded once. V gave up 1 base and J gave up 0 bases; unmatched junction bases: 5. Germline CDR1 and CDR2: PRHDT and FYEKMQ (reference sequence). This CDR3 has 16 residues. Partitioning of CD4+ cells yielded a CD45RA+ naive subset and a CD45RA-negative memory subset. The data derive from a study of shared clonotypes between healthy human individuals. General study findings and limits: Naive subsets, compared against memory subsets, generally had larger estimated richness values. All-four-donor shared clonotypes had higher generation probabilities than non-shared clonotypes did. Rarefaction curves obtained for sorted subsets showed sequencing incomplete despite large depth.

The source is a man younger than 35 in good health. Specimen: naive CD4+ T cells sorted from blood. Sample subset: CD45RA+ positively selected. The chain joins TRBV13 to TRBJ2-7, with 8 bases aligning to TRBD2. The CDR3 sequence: CASSLVPGLDSYEQYF. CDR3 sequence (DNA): TGTGCCAGCAGCTTAGTCCCGGGACTAGACTCCTACGAGCAGTACTTC.